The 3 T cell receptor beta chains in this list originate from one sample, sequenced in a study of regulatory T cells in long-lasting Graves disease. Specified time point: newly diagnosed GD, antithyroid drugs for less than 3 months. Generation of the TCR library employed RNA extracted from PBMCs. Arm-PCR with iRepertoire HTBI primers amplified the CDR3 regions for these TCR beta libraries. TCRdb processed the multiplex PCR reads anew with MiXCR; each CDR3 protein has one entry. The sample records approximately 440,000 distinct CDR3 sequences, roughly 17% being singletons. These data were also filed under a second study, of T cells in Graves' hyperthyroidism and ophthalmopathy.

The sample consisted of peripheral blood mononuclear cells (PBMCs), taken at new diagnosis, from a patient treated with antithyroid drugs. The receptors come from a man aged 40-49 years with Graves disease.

The CDR3 DNA reads TGTGCCAGCAGCTTATGGACAGGGGCTCGCAATCAGCCCCAGCATTTT. The encoded protein is CASSLWTGARNQPQHF. The V and J genes are TRBV7-9 and TRBJ1-5; 9 nucleotides line up with TRBD1. V shed 2 bases and J 2 bases; nucleotides not matched to a gene: 4. This CDR3 contains 16 residues. CDR1 SEHNR and CDR2 FQNEAQ come from the germline V gene (reference sequence).

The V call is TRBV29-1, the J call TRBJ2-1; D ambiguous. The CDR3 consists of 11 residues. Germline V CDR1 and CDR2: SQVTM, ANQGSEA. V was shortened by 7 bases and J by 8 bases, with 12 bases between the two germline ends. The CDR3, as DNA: TGCAGCGGAAGTAATACATATGAGCAGTTCTTC. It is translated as CSGSNTYEQFF.

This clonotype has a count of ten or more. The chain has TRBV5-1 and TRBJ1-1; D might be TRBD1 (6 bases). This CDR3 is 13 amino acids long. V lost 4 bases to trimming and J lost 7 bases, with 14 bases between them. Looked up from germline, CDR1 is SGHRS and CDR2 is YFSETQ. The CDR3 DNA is TGCGCCAGCAGCCTCGGGACACAGGTTGAAGCTTTCTTT. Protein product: CASSLGTQVEAFF.